This T cell receptor (beta chain) was obtained from a study of early T cells in non-severe SARS-CoV-2 infection. The germline V gene has CDR1 LGHNA and CDR2 YNFKEQ. The V end lost 0 bases, the J end lost 15 bases, and 12 bases lay between the germline ends. This CDR3 has 12 residues. The sample holds many counts of this clonotype. MiXCR, applied by TCRdb to the 5' RACE reads, yields one record per CDR3 protein. The sample includes about 97,000 distinct CDR3 sequences, approximately 11% of them seen just once. The receptor was isolated from an adult who was a healthcare worker with PCR-confirmed SARS-CoV-2 infection or an uninfected control (not recorded which). Sequenced here: whole blood, sampled at baseline. The V call is TRBV4-2, the J call TRBJ2-1; no clear D gene. DNA for the CDR3: TGTGCCAGCAGCCAAGATGAATCTCTCACGTTCTTC. Protein sequence: CASSQDESLTFF.